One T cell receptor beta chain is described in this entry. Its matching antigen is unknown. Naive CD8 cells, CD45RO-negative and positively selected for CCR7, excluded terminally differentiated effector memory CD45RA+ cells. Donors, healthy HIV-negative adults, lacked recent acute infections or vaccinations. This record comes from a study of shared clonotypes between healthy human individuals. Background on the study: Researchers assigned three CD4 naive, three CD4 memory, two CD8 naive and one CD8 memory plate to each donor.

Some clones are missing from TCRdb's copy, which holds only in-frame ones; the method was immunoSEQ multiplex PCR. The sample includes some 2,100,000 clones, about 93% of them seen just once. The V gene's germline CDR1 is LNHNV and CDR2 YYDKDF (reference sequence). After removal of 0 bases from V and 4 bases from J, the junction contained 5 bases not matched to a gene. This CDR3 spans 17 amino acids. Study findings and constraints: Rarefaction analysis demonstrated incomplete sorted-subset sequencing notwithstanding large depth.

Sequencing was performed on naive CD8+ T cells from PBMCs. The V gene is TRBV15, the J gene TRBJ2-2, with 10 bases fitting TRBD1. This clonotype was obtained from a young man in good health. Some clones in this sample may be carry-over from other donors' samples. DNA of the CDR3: TGTGCCACCAGCAGAGATCTGGGGACAGGGGCCACCGGGGAGCTGTTTTTT. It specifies CATSRDLGTGATGELFF. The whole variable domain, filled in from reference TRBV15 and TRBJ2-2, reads DAMVIQNPRYQVTQFGKPVTLSCSQTLNHNVMYWYQQKSSQAPKLLFHYYDKDFNNEADTPDNFQSRRPNTSFCFLDIRSPGLGDTAMYLCATSRDLGTGATGELFFGEGSRLTVL.